This TCR beta chain was recovered during a study of metastatic and nonmetastatic thyroid tumors. Overall study results and limits: Malignant tumors reportedly showed significantly higher TCR beta diversity than benign nodules in both blood and tumor.

Each patient came to thyroid surgery without any prior treatment (of any kind). The V gene end was trimmed by 6 bases and the J gene end by 11 bases; junction bases not matched to a gene: 10. The CDR3 spans 15 residues. This clone occurred a few times. The target antigen is unknown. How the authors handled the data: Across clinicopathological groups, CDR3 differences served as the basis for building a distant-metastasis classifier for papillary thyroid cancer. With MiXCR, TCRdb reprocessed the PCR reads. These V and J calls rely on TCRdb rather than the paper's analysis. This sample has 13,000 or so clones, with around 25% found just once.

The source material was blood. The TCR originated in a male donor with papillary thyroid cancer or a benign thyroid nodule (not recorded which). Some clones in this sample may be carry-over from other donors' samples. V and J are TRBV12-3 or TRBV12-4 and TRBJ2-2; 12 bases match TRBD2. CDR3 nucleotides: TGTGCCAGCAGACGACTAGCGGGGGACTTAGTAGAGCTGTTTTTT. Translated: CASRRLAGDLVELFF.